These 3 T cell receptor beta chains were all obtained from the same sample, sequenced in a study of a mutant IDH1 vaccine in newly diagnosed glioma. Libraries were prepared by immunoSEQ multiplex PCR; TCRdb keeps only in-frame clonotypes and omits some of them. The sample has around 56,000 clones, 80% to 85% seen once. The time point here: week 5, during vaccination. With topical imiquimod, each dose of the vaccine consisted of 300 ug of mutant IDH1 20-mer peptide. The antigens of these receptors remain unknown. This specimen was PBMCs, taken from a glioma patient whose treatment included an IDH1 peptide vaccine. These receptors were obtained from a man under 40 with glioma.

The chain links TRBV7-9 to TRBJ2-5; the D gene could be TRBD1 or TRBD2 (5 bases each). Deletions cut 5 bases from V and 4 bases from J, with 14 bases between. The CDR3 runs 14 residues. The germline gives CDR1 SEHNR, CDR2 FQNEAQ (reference sequence). The CDR3 spells CASSPARGRETQYF. The CDR3 coding sequence is TGTGCCAGCAGCCCGGCGAGGGGACGAGAGACCCAGTACTTC.

J is TRBJ1-1 and V is TRBV4-1, with 8 positions matching TRBD1. Germline loops: CDR1 MGHRA, CDR2 YSYEKL. The CDR3 sequence is 14 residues long. V shed 0 bases, J shed 4 bases, and the junction held 1 base outside the gene matches. CDR3 protein: CASSQDTGGTEAFF. The CDR3 DNA reads as TGCGCCAGCAGCCAAGACACAGGGGGCACTGAAGCTTTCTTT.

Here the CDR3 reads CASRGGGVSNQPQHF. For the CDR3, the DNA is TGTGCCAGTAGAGGGGGGGGCGTGAGCAATCAGCCCCAGCATTTT. The chain is built from TRBV19 and TRBJ1-5, with a possible D match to TRBD1 (6 bases). This CDR3 has 15 amino acids. Trimming stripped 6 bases from V and 1 base from J, with 13 bases between. From germline, CDR1 is LNHDA and CDR2 SQIVND (reference sequence).